These 15 T cell receptor beta chains were all obtained from the same sample, sequenced in a study of shared clonotypes between healthy human individuals. The assay was immunoSEQ multiplex PCR, and TCRdb's table has in-frame clones only and misses some. The sample includes roughly 2,500,000 clones, 93% seen only once; the top ten take 0.35% to 0.45%. Sample: naive CD4+ T cells from PBMCs. Subset given: CD45RA+ positively selected. The origin of the receptors is a man between 18 and 29 years old in good health. Some clones in this sample may be carry-over from other donors' samples.

This chain joins TRBV9 and TRBJ1-4; D is unclear. Germline lookup yields CDR1 SGDLS and CDR2 YYNGEE. The CDR3 runs 15 residues. The ends were cut back, 3 bases at V and 0 bases at J, with 9 bases in the middle. The CDR3 bases are TGTGCCAGCAGCGCTACCATATCAACTAATGAAAAACTGTTTTTT. Protein product: CASSATISTNEKLFF.

As regards this clone: This sample includes further DNA sequences coding for the same CDR3. The chain combines TRBV5-1 with TRBJ2-2; D gene unclear. CDR1 is SGHRS and CDR2 is YFSETQ in the germline V gene. The CDR3 spans 15 residues. V lost 0 bases to trimming and J lost 1 base, with 7 bases between them. Written as DNA, the CDR3 is TGCGCCAGCAGCTTGGGATCCCAGAACACCGGGGAGCTGTTTTTT. It yields the protein CASSLGSQNTGELFF.

The V gene is TRBV15, the J gene TRBJ1-2; unclear D gene. This CDR3 has 12 amino acids. V lost 3 bases and J lost 4, with 6 bases in between. Germline V gives CDR1 LNHNV, CDR2 YYDKDF (reference sequence). CDR3 sequence reads: CATSSSAYGYTF. In DNA, the CDR3 is TGTGCCACCAGCAGCAGTGCCTATGGCTACACCTTC. Variable domain in full (rest from reference TRBV15 and TRBJ1-2): DAMVIQNPRYQVTQFGKPVTLSCSQTLNHNVMYWYQQKSSQAPKLLFHYYDKDFNNEADTPDNFQSRRPNTSFCFLDIRSPGLGDTAMYLCATSSSAYGYTFGSGTRLTVV.

The V call is TRBV2, the J call TRBJ2-6; 7 nucleotides align to TRBD2. The V gene's germline CDR1 is SNHLY and CDR2 FYNNEI. Trimming at V came to 7 bases and at J to 0 bases, leaving 6 bases not matched to a gene. The CDR3 is 16 residues long. The CDR3 loop reads CASKSSGTSGANVLTF. CDR3 nucleotide sequence: TGTGCCAGCAAATCTAGCGGTACCTCTGGGGCCAACGTCCTGACTTTC.

This clone was observed a handful of times. The rearrangement uses TRBV6-5 and TRBJ1-2; 8 bases are a match to TRBD1. The length of the CDR3 is 15 residues. V lost 0 bases, J lost 5 bases, and 5 bases stayed unmatched. Per germline, CDR1 MNHEY and CDR2 SVGAGI. The CDR3 is CASSYSTTGGYGYTF. Here the CDR3 DNA reads TGTGCCAGCAGTTACTCGACTACAGGGGGATATGGCTACACCTTC.

The V gene is TRBV7-3, the J gene TRBJ2-6; 7 positions match TRBD1. The CDR3 is 19 amino acids. Trimming at V came to 4 bases and at J to 4 bases, leaving 16 bases not matched to a gene. CDR1 and CDR2 from the germline V gene are SGHTA and FQGTGA. The CDR3 here is CASSSTGVSRSGGANVLTF. DNA for the CDR3: TGTGCCAGCAGCTCAACAGGGGTATCTCGGTCAGGAGGGGCCAACGTCCTGACTTTC.

The chain recombines TRBV19 with TRBJ1-5; 8 positions match TRBD1. The germline V gene has CDR1 LNHDA and CDR2 SQIVND (reference sequence). This CDR3 contains 15 residues. V lost 6 bases to trimming and J lost 7 bases; unmatched junction nucleotides: 11. The CDR3: CASSPSTGDRQPQHF. The DNA for the CDR3 is TGTGCCAGTAGCCCGTCGACAGGGGATCGGCAGCCCCAGCATTTT.

The J gene is TRBJ1-6, the V gene TRBV6-5; perhaps TRBD1 as D (5 bases). The CDR3 extends over 16 amino acids. Deletions cut 0 bases from V and 6 bases from J, with 12 bases between. Germline CDR1 reads MNHEY; CDR2 reads SVGAGI. CDR3 sequence: CASSYSRGRGNSPLHF. For the CDR3, the DNA is TGTGCCAGCAGTTACTCACGGGGTAGGGGTAATTCACCCCTCCACTTT.

The CDR3 spells CASSLGPQGDNEQFF. In DNA form, the CDR3 reads TGTGCCAGCAGCTTGGGGCCCCAGGGAGACAATGAGCAGTTCTTC. The chain recombines TRBV5-6 with TRBJ2-1; possibly TRBD1 or TRBD2 for D (5 bases each). Trimming pared 0 bases from V and 5 bases from J, leaving 12 bases between. The CDR3 length is 15 residues. Germline values: CDR1 SGHDT, CDR2 YYEEEE. The variable domain in full, completed from reference TRBV5-6 and TRBJ2-1, reads DAGVTQSPTHLIKTRGQQVTLRCSPKSGHDTVSWYQQALGQGPQFIFQYYEEEERQRGNFPDRFSGHQFPNYSSELNVNALLLGDSALYLCASSLGPQGDNEQFFGPGTRLTVL.

This chain connects TRBV5-4 to TRBJ2-2; D gene ambiguous. Trimming removed 0 bases at V and 2 bases at J, with 5 bases between. This CDR3 comprises 14 residues. Looked up from germline, CDR1 is SGHNT and CDR2 is YYREEE (reference sequence). The CDR3 DNA reads as TGTGCCAGCAGCTTGGGACCTAACACCGGGGAGCTGTTTTTT. Translation gives CASSLGPNTGELFF.

V gene TRBV7-3 combines with J gene TRBJ1-1; D is undetermined. This CDR3 has 14 amino acids. Per the germline V gene, CDR1 is SGHTA and CDR2 is FQGTGA. Trimming removed 5 bases at V and 0 bases at J, with 10 bases between. DNA of the CDR3: TGTGCCAGCAGCCCCAACGCTTTGAACACTGAAGCTTTCTTT. Translating it yields CASSPNALNTEAFF.

This chain uses TRBV2 with TRBJ1-1, with D uncertain. The CDR3 has 14 residues. The germline V gene encodes CDR1 SNHLY and CDR2 FYNNEI. Trimming removed 6 bases at V and 4 bases at J, with 15 bases between. Here the CDR3 reads CASSALAGSTEAFF. CDR3 coding DNA: TGTGCCAGCAGCGCCCTCGCGGGGAGCACTGAAGCTTTCTTT. The full variable domain, its missing parts supplied by reference TRBV2 and TRBJ1-1, is EPEVTQTPSHQVTQMGQEVILRCVPISNHLYFYWYRQILGQKVEFLVSFYNNEISEKSEIFDDQFSVERPDGSNFTLKIRSTKLEDSAMYFCASSALAGSTEAFFGQGTRLTVV.

As concerns this clone: Within the sample, other DNA sequences also encode this same CDR3. The chain uses TRBV19 and TRBJ1-2; tentatively, D is TRBD1 (6 bases). Trimming pared 6 bases from V and 5 bases from J, leaving 13 bases between. CDR3 length: 13 residues. CDR1 and CDR2 from the germline V gene are LNHDA and SQIVND (reference sequence). The CDR3 reads CASSPRGVYGYTF. The CDR3 DNA reads TGTGCCAGTAGCCCTAGGGGGGTTTATGGCTACACCTTC.

V usage is TRBV5-4 and J usage is TRBJ2-6, with unresolved D. CDR1 and CDR2 from the germline V gene are SGHNT and YYREEE (reference sequence). V was pared by 1 base and J by 0 bases, with 8 bases between. The CDR3 sequence is 16 residues long. The CDR3 sequence: CASSLSHGSGANVLTF. In nucleotides, the CDR3 is TGTGCCAGCAGCTTGTCTCATGGCTCTGGGGCCAACGTCCTGACTTTC.

V usage is TRBV4-1 and J usage is TRBJ2-6; D uncertain. V gave up 5 bases and J gave up 2 bases, with 7 bases separating them. CDR1 is MGHRA and CDR2 is YSYEKL in the germline V gene. The CDR3 has 14 residues. This CDR3 reads CASSGVAGANVLTF. CDR3 in DNA: TGCGCCAGCAGCGGGGTTGCTGGGGCCAACGTCCTGACTTTC.